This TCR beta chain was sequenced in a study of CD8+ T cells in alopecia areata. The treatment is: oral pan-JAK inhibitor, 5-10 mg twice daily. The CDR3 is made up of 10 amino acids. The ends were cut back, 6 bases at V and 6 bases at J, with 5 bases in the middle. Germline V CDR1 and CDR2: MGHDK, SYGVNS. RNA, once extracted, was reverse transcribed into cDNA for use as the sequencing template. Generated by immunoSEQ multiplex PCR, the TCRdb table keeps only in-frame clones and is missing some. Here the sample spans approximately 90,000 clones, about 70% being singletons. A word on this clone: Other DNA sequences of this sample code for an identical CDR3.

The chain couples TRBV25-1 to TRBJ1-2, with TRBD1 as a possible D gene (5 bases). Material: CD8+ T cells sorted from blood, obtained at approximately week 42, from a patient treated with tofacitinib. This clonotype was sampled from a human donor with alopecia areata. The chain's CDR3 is CASRGDGYTF. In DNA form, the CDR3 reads TGTGCCAGCAGGGGGGATGGCTACACCTTC.